This T cell receptor beta chain appears in the sequencing data of a study of blood T cell repertoires in COVID-19. Study as a whole: PBMCs, B-cell-depleted T cells, or T cells were the source of the cDNA or gDNA that made up the material.

The germline CDR1 and CDR2 sequences are GTSNPN and SVGIG (reference sequence). V was clipped by 4 bases and J by 8 bases; unmatched bases: 13. The CDR3 spans 16 residues. Some clones are missing from TCRdb's copy, which holds only in-frame ones; the method was immunoSEQ multiplex PCR. Of approximately 190,000 clones in the sample, 70% to 90% were seen once. Sequenced: peripheral blood. The V gene is TRBV30, the J gene TRBJ2-1, with 11 bases lining up with TRBD2. The sequence was collected from a woman aged 35 to 49 who had recovered from COVID-19. The DNA for the CDR3 is TGTGCCTGGATGCCCATTAGCGGGGGGGGCTCGGATGAGCAGTTCTTC. Translation gives CAWMPISGGGSDEQFF.